A selection of T cell receptor beta chains follows, all from one sample in a study of Ad26.COV2.S vaccination and SARS-CoV-2 variants. Measured with immunoSEQ multiplex PCR; TCRdb has only the in-frame clones, and not every one. This sample has some 340,000 clones; about 82% occur once, and the top ten carry more than 1.5%. This specimen consisted of peripheral blood, obtained in a trial of Ad26.COV2.S vaccine versus placebo. Receptors originate from a person aged 18-65 years who received the Ad26.COV2.S COVID-19 vaccine or a placebo. The CDR3 runs from the conserved cysteine through the conserved F or W. The D gene is left open where the match is weak. Clone size is not always given. Where it is, it says once, few, many or a class for expanded clones.

CDR3 protein	CDR3 DNA	J gene	V gene	CDR3 length	clone size	D gene
CASSILPGQGARKTQYF	TGTGCCAGTAGTATCCTCCCCGGACAGGGGGCGCGAAAGACCCAGTACTTC	TRBJ2-5	TRBV19	17	.	TRBD1
CASSLQGVDTQYF	TGCGCCAGCAGCTTACAGGGGGTGGATACGCAGTATTTT	TRBJ2-3	TRBV10-2	13	.	TRBD1
CASSLGPPQQFF	TGTGCCAGCAGCTTAGGCCCCCCTCAGCAGTTCTTC	TRBJ2-1	TRBV7-2	12	.	.
CASSLERDLRRQPQHF	TGCGCCAGCAGCCTTGAACGGGACCTTCGTCGCCAGCCCCAGCATTTT	TRBJ1-5	TRBV4-3	16	.	.
CASRAGQNYGYTF	TGTGCCAGCAGGGCGGGACAGAACTATGGCTACACCTTC	TRBJ1-2	TRBV2	13	.	TRBD1
CASRLTSGGEKTGELFF	TGTGCAAGTCGCTTAACTAGCGGGGGGGAAAAAACCGGGGAGCTGTTTTTT	TRBJ2-2	TRBV12-2	17	.	.
CASSSHTGKTSEAFF	TGTGCCAGCAGCTCGCATACAGGGAAAACGTCTGAAGCTTTCTTT	TRBJ1-1	TRBV7-8	15	.	.
CAISGDRSLSNYGYTF	TGTGCCATCAGCGGGGACAGGAGCCTGTCTAACTATGGCTACACCTTC	TRBJ1-2	TRBV10-3	16	once	TRBD1
CASSLESVRLAGNTGELFF	TGTGCCAGCAGCTTAGAATCGGTTCGGCTAGCGGGGAACACCGGGGAGCTGTTTTTT	TRBJ2-2	TRBV7-9	19	.	TRBD2
CASSPAGSTDTQYF	TGTGCCAGCTCACCAGCAGGAAGCACAGATACGCAGTATTTT	TRBJ2-3	TRBV18	14	.	.
CASSQGPGSTDTQYF	TGCGCCAGCAGCCAAGGCCCAGGGAGCACAGATACGCAGTATTTT	TRBJ2-3	TRBV4-3	15	.	.
CASSPDAISPLHF	TGTGCCAGCAGCCCGGACGCTATCTCACCCCTCCACTTT	TRBJ1-6	TRBV12-3/TRBV12-4	13	.	.
CASSEVRTGFTYEQYF	TGTGCCAGCAGTGAAGTCAGGACAGGGTTTACCTACGAGCAGTACTTC	TRBJ2-7	TRBV6-1	16	.	TRBD1
CASRPNQGNNEKLFF	TGTGCCAGTAGACCCAATCAGGGCAATAATGAAAAACTGTTTTTT	TRBJ1-4	TRBV19	15	.	.
CASSPLAGASGNTIYF	TGTGCCAGCAGCCCGCTTGCGGGGGCCTCTGGAAACACCATATATTTT	TRBJ1-3	TRBV9	16	.	.
CASSLAQGTGYEQYF	TGTGCCAGCAGCTTAGCTCAGGGGACGGGCTACGAGCAGTACTTC	TRBJ2-7	TRBV7-2	15	few	.
CASSFGGKDGELFF	TGTGCCAGCAGCTTTGGGGGGAAGGACGGGGAGCTGTTTTTT	TRBJ2-2	TRBV11-3	14	.	.
CASILHYEQYF	TGTGCCAGCATTTTGCACTACGAGCAGTACTTC	TRBJ2-7	TRBV6-5	11	.	.
CASSQLGPIESYGNQPQHF	TGCGCCAGCAGTCAATTGGGGCCTATAGAGTCATACGGCAATCAGCCCCAGCATTTT	TRBJ1-5	TRBV23-1	19	.	.
CASSSGVGTYNSPLHF	TGTGCCAGCAGCTCAGGGGTCGGAACCTATAATTCACCCCTCCACTTT	TRBJ1-6	TRBV7-8	16	.	.
CASSDAGTVYEQYF	TGTGCCAGTAGTGACGCCGGGACAGTCTACGAGCAGTACTTC	TRBJ2-7	TRBV19	14	.	TRBD1
CASSPERGSNIQYF	TGTGCCAGCAGCCCCGAGCGGGGTTCAAACATTCAGTACTTC	TRBJ2-4	TRBV7-2	14	.	TRBD2
CAITAGDSYNEQFF	TGTGCCATCACCGCGGGGGACTCCTACAATGAGCAGTTCTTC	TRBJ2-1	TRBV10-3	14	.	TRBD2
CASSEGREKAFF	TGTGCCAGCAGTGAAGGCAGGGAAAAAGCTTTCTTT	TRBJ1-1	TRBV2	12	.	.
CASSQGSVPYF	TGTGCCAGCAGCCAGGGTTCGGTGCCGTACTTC	TRBJ2-7	TRBV6-5	11	once	.
CASSRSASSYNEQFF	TGTGCCAGCAGCCGTAGCGCTAGCTCCTACAATGAGCAGTTCTTC	TRBJ2-1	TRBV7-3	15	.	.
CAWSDDYSEQPQHF	TGTGCCTGGAGTGATGACTATTCAGAGCAGCCCCAGCATTTT	TRBJ1-5	TRBV30	14	.	.
CASRGQGVRDTF	TGTGCCAGCAGGGGACAGGGGGTTAGAGACACCTTC	TRBJ1-2	TRBV6-6	12	few	TRBD1
CASSESLAGGPYEQYF	TGTGCCAGCAGCGAATCACTAGCGGGGGGGCCCTACGAGCAGTACTTC	TRBJ2-7	TRBV9	16	once	TRBD2
CASSWRQGRTDTQYF	TGTGCCAGCAGCTGGAGACAGGGTCGCACAGATACGCAGTATTTT	TRBJ2-3	TRBV5-4	15	once	TRBD1
CASSLRGTEAFF	TGTGCCAGCAGCTTGCGGGGAACTGAAGCTTTCTTT	TRBJ1-1	TRBV5-4	12	once	.
CASSIGQPYNSPLHF	TGTGCCAGTAGTATTGGACAGCCATATAATTCACCCCTCCACTTT	TRBJ1-6	TRBV19	15	.	.
CANPLPRTVFNQPQHF	TGTGCCAACCCCCTCCCCCGGACAGTTTTTAATCAGCCCCAGCATTTT	TRBJ1-5	TRBV10-3	16	.	.